This is a list of T cell receptor beta chains from one sample in a study of identical twins. Each CDR3 protein is one row after TCRdb ran MiXCR on the 5' RACE reads. Of about 720,000 distinct CDR3 sequences in the sample, 15% to 20% were seen once. In addition, the sample was reused for a study of T cells expressing NK-cell markers.

The source material was PBMCs. The receptors stem from a woman aged 18-29 years in good health. The conserved cysteine and the conserved F or W are not part of the CDR3 here. Each record gives: J gene, D gene, V gene, CDR3 protein. The D gene is left open where the match is weak.

J: TRBJ2-7; D: -; V: TRBV3-1; CDR3: ASSQWTFTYEQY
J: TRBJ2-2; D: -; V: TRBV7-9; CDR3: ASSYRVDTGELF
J: TRBJ2-2; D: TRBD2; V: TRBV5-1; CDR3: ASTSPGGGATGELF
J: TRBJ2-5; D: TRBD2; V: TRBV15; CDR3: ATSRGAASGYQETQY
J: TRBJ1-6; D: -; V: TRBV5-1; CDR3: ASSLVSNSPLH
J: TRBJ2-7; D: -; V: TRBV2; CDR3: ASGGTHHEQY
J: TRBJ2-2; D: TRBD2; V: TRBV29-1; CDR3: ATLGGVAGVNTGELF
J: TRBJ2-1; D: -; V: TRBV19; CDR3: ASSPPGPLALSYNEQF
J: TRBJ2-5; D: -; V: TRBV2; CDR3: ASSEGGAKETQY
J: TRBJ2-7; D: -; V: TRBV6-5; CDR3: ASSHRGNEQY
J: TRBJ1-1; D: TRBD1; V: TRBV7-8; CDR3: ASRLSTGVTTEAF
J: TRBJ1-4; D: -; V: TRBV10-3; CDR3: AISARDTPSGSLF
J: TRBJ2-7; D: TRBD2; V: TRBV7-9; CDR3: ASSLGTSGKYEQY
J: TRBJ1-6; D: -; V: TRBV12-3/TRBV12-4; CDR3: ASSLQPSYNSPLH
J: TRBJ1-1; D: -; V: TRBV29-1; CDR3: SVDARGNTEAF
J: TRBJ2-7; D: TRBD1; V: TRBV4-3; CDR3: ASSRNTPGQGGNEQY
J: TRBJ2-1; D: TRBD2; V: TRBV29-1; CDR3: SVQGLAIYEQF
J: TRBJ2-7; D: -; V: TRBV11-2; CDR3: ASSSSDTPYEQY